This T cell receptor beta chain originates from a study of breast tumors, draining lymph nodes, adjacent tissues. The V end was cut by 4 bases, the J end by 0 bases, with 9 bases between. Germline values: CDR1 SNHLY, CDR2 FYNNEI. The CDR3 totals 14 residues. Regarding the study as a whole: Tumor and nontumor repertoires were significantly more similar in luminal-like than in basal-like breast cancer.

Axillary draining lymph nodes of breast cancer patients supplied the node samples. This clonotype has more than one count but fewer than ten. Its target is not known. In TCRdb, the multiplex PCR reads were re-called with MiXCR into one record per CDR3 protein. The profile shows 180,000 or so distinct CDR3 sequences, approximately 33% of them singletons. Specimen: axillary lymph node tissue. The receptor was derived from a female donor with breast cancer. Some clones in this sample may be carry-over from other donors' samples. The chain uses TRBV2 and TRBJ2-5; D is perhaps TRBD1 or TRBD2 (6 bases each). Here the CDR3 reads CASSAGDNQETQYF. DNA of the CDR3: TGTGCCAGCAGTGCGGGGGACAACCAAGAGACCCAGTACTTC.